The 23 T cell receptor beta chains reported below all come from one sample, sequenced in a study of blood T cell repertoires in COVID-19. Measured with immunoSEQ multiplex PCR; TCRdb has only the in-frame clones, and not every one. Here the sample spans 250,000 to 350,000 clones, around 87% being singletons. The sample taken for sequencing was peripheral blood. These receptor sequences come from a woman between 50 and 59 years old who had recovered from COVID-19.

The chain uses TRBV5-1 and TRBJ2-7, with 7 bases matching TRBD2. Germline CDR1 SGHRS, CDR2 YFSETQ. This CDR3 is built from 16 residues. Trimming at V came to 4 bases and at J to 5 bases, leaving 15 bases not matched to a gene. In nucleotides, the CDR3 is TGCGCCAGCAGCCCCGTCACGGCGGGAGCCGGCGACGAGCAGTACTTC. This gives the protein CASSPVTAGAGDEQYF.

This chain links TRBV27 with TRBJ2-3; TRBD2 agrees at 10 bases. Germline CDR1 and CDR2: MNHEY and SMNVEV (reference sequence). The CDR3 runs 16 residues. V lost 8 bases and J lost 6; bases outside the gene matches: 14. The CDR3 nucleotides read TGTGCCAGCGGGACTAGCGTTGACACCCCTCGGGATACGCAGTATTTT. Translation: CASGTSVDTPRDTQYF.

V is TRBV27 and J is TRBJ2-6; possibly TRBD2 for D (6 bases). The CDR3 contains 16 residues. CDR1 is MNHEY and CDR2 is SMNVEV in the germline V gene (reference sequence). The germline V and J ends were trimmed by 5 bases and 3 bases, with 14 bases remaining between them. CDR3 residues: CASSLRRGNGANVLTF. The CDR3, as DNA: TGTGCCAGCAGTCTCCGACGGGGGAATGGGGCCAACGTCCTGACTTTC.

J is TRBJ2-7 and V is TRBV19; a possible D gene is TRBD2 (7 bases). The CDR3 is made up of 13 amino acids. Trimming cost V 6 bases and J 5 bases, with 14 bases left between them. CDR1 and CDR2 from the germline V gene are LNHDA and SQIVND (reference sequence). The CDR3 spells CASRGRGGNEQYF. In DNA, the CDR3 is TGTGCCAGTAGAGGCCGCGGGGGCAACGAGCAGTACTTC.

The chain combines TRBV3-1 (or the pseudogene TRBV3-2) with TRBJ1-4; 7 nucleotides align to TRBD1. Germline V gives CDR1 LGHDT, CDR2 YNNKEL (reference sequence). The CDR3 sequence is 13 residues long. V was pared by 6 bases and J by 8 bases, with 6 bases of the junction left unmatched. This CDR3 is CASSQQGTEKLFF. In nucleotides, the CDR3 is TGTGCCAGCAGTCAACAGGGGACCGAAAAACTGTTTTTT.

The chain recombines TRBV6-5 with TRBJ1-5; a weak D match, TRBD1 (5 bases). The V gene's germline CDR1 is MNHEY and CDR2 SVGAGI. CDR3 length: 14 residues. V lost 5 bases to trimming and J lost 4 bases, with 12 bases between them. Here the CDR3 reads CASSRGLYNQPQHF. The CDR3 DNA sequence: TGTGCCAGCAGTCGGGGACTGTATAATCAGCCCCAGCATTTT.

V usage is TRBV19 and J usage is TRBJ2-3, with D perhaps matching TRBD1 (5 bases). The CDR3 spans 14 residues. From germline, CDR1 is LNHDA and CDR2 SQIVND (reference sequence). Trimming stripped 7 bases from V and 5 bases from J, with 16 bases between. DNA of the CDR3: TGTGCCAGTAATATGGGCCAGGGCATAGATACGCAGTATTTT. It translates to CASNMGQGIDTQYF. Together with reference TRBV19 and TRBJ2-3, the CDR3 gives the full variable domain: DGGITQSPKYLFRKEGQNVTLSCEQNLNHDAMYWYRQDPGQGLRLIYYSQIVNDFQKGDIAEGYSVSREKKESFPLTVTSAQKNPTAFYLCASNMGQGIDTQYFGPGTRLTVL.

The CDR3, as DNA: TGTGCCAGCAGTGACGGGGTGGGATATGGCTACACCTTC. Its protein product is CASSDGVGYGYTF. This sequence joins TRBV2 and TRBJ1-2, with D uncertain. CDR3 length: 13 amino acids. The V and J ends lost 3 bases and 5 bases respectively, with 10 bases between them. Germline CDR1 is SNHLY and CDR2 is FYNNEI.

The rearrangement uses TRBV27 and TRBJ2-7; D gene ambiguous. Trimming took 8 bases from V and 0 from J, leaving 14 bases between them. Germline CDR1 reads MNHEY; CDR2 reads SMNVEV (reference sequence). CDR3 length: 14 amino acids. This CDR3 reads CASRVDPSSYEQYF. CDR3 coding DNA: TGTGCCAGCCGGGTTGACCCAAGCTCCTACGAGCAGTACTTC.

The chain uses TRBV11-2 and TRBJ2-5; TRBD2 agrees at 7 bases. V was pared by 2 bases and J by 2 bases, with 11 bases of the junction left unmatched. The CDR3 is 17 amino acids. Germline loops: CDR1 SGHAT, CDR2 FQNNGV. The chain's CDR3 is CASSLSLAAGEQETQYF. DNA of the CDR3: TGTGCCAGCAGCTTAAGCCTGGCTGCGGGGGAACAAGAGACCCAGTACTTC.

V is TRBV28 and J is TRBJ1-5, with 8 bases that match TRBD1. V was pared by 2 bases and J by 4 bases, with 10 bases of the junction left unmatched. Germline V gene sequence: CDR1 MDHEN, CDR2 SYDVKM. This CDR3 spans 17 amino acids. The CDR3 nucleotides are TGTGCCAGCAGTTTAGGGACAGGAACGGTCAGAAATCAGCCCCAGCATTTT. Protein: CASSLGTGTVRNQPQHF. Filled out from reference TRBV28 and TRBJ1-5, the complete variable domain reads DVKVTQSSRYLVKRTGEKVFLECVQDMDHENMFWYRQDPGLGLRLIYFSYDVKMKEKGDIPEGYSVSREKKERFSLILESASTNQTSMYLCASSLGTGTVRNQPQHFGDGTRLSIL.

The chain carries TRBV30 and TRBJ2-7; 10 bases are a match to TRBD1. The V gene end was trimmed by 4 bases and the J gene end by 3 bases; junction bases not matched to a gene: 6. This CDR3 contains 14 residues. Germline V gene lookup returns CDR1 GTSNPN and CDR2 SVGIG (reference sequence). The chain's CDR3 is CAWNKGTGDYEQYF. In nucleotides, the CDR3 is TGTGCCTGGAACAAGGGGACAGGGGACTACGAGCAGTACTTC.

The chain couples TRBV28 to TRBJ1-5, with TRBD1 matching 7 bases. This CDR3 spans 15 amino acids. Germline assignment: CDR1 MDHEN and CDR2 SYDVKM. V dropped 2 bases and J dropped 5; count of bases not matched to a gene: 6. The chain's CDR3 is CASSLNRGQYQPQHF. CDR3 nucleotides: TGTGCCAGCAGTTTAAACAGGGGCCAATATCAGCCCCAGCATTTT.

Only a few counts were recorded for this clone. The rearrangement links TRBV5-4 to TRBJ2-1, with 10 nucleotides matching TRBD2. V lost 4 bases, J lost 2 bases, and 3 bases stayed unmatched. The CDR3 has 15 residues. In germline, CDR1 is SGHNT, CDR2 YYREEE (reference sequence). The CDR3 nucleotides read TGTGCCAGCAGCGTAGCGGGAGGCACCTACAATGAGCAGTTCTTC. Translating gives CASSVAGGTYNEQFF.

The chain combines TRBV10-3 with TRBJ2-3; unclear D gene. This CDR3 is 12 amino acids long. In germline, CDR1 is ENHRY, CDR2 SYGVKD. V gave up 8 bases and J gave up 1 base, with 7 bases separating them. The CDR3: CAIGRGTDTQYF. The CDR3 DNA reads TGTGCCATCGGCCGGGGCACAGATACGCAGTATTTT.

The chain uses TRBV2 and TRBJ1-4; TRBD1 might be the D (5 bases). V was clipped by 7 bases and J by 0 bases, with 12 bases between them. The CDR3 runs 15 residues. Germline-derived CDR1 and CDR2 are SNHLY and FYNNEI. The DNA for the CDR3 is TGTGCCAGCAAGGAGGGGACGACAACTAATGAAAAACTGTTTTTT. It specifies CASKEGTTTNEKLFF.

In its sample, this clone was seen once. This sequence joins TRBV12-3 or TRBV12-4 and TRBJ1-1; 7 nucleotides agree with TRBD1. CDR3 size: 13 residues. V lost 5 bases and J lost 5; bases outside the gene matches: 5. The CDR3 DNA follows: TGTGCCAGCAGTCCCGACAGGGTGACTGAAGCTTTCTTT. Translated: CASSPDRVTEAFF.

The V call is TRBV3-1 (or the pseudogene TRBV3-2), the J call TRBJ2-2, with D unresolved. There are 13 residues in the CDR3. V was clipped by 0 bases and J by 5 bases, with 4 bases between them. CDR1 is LGHDT and CDR2 is YNNKEL in the germline V gene (reference sequence). The CDR3 bases are TGTGCCAGCAGCCAAGACCTAACCGGGGAGCTGTTTTTT. Its protein product is CASSQDLTGELFF.

The genes are TRBV11-3 and TRBJ2-5, with D unresolved. Trimming took off 1 base at V and 5 bases at J, with 8 bases between the two ends. In germline, CDR1 is SGHNT, CDR2 YENEEA. The CDR3 covers 13 residues. CDR3 in amino acids: CASSLGVGETQYF. DNA of the CDR3: TGTGCCAGCAGCTTAGGCGTCGGGGAGACCCAGTACTTC.

The chain links TRBV28 to TRBJ2-1, with 13 bases aligning to TRBD2. The CDR3 runs 16 residues. Germline CDR1 is MDHEN and CDR2 is SYDVKM. V lost 6 bases to trimming and J lost 2 bases; unmatched junction nucleotides: 4. The CDR3 spells CASRVLAGGPYNEQFF. The CDR3 DNA is TGTGCCAGCAGGGTACTAGCGGGGGGGCCCTACAATGAGCAGTTCTTC.

This clone was recorded only once. V gene TRBV10-3 combines with J gene TRBJ2-3, with 11 positions matching TRBD2. The CDR3 covers 15 residues. Germline V CDR1 and CDR2: ENHRY, SYGVKD. The J segment lost 5 bases and the V segment lost 6 bases, leaving 7 bases of the junction unmatched. The CDR3 bases are TGTGCCATCAGGGGTAGCGGGGGGGCTATAGATACGCAGTATTTT. As protein: CAIRGSGGAIDTQYF.

The chain recombines TRBV28 with TRBJ1-4; a possible D gene is TRBD1 (6 bases). The germline V and J ends were trimmed by 6 bases and 8 bases, with 16 bases remaining between them. The CDR3 is made up of 14 amino acids. Germline-derived CDR1 and CDR2 are MDHEN and SYDVKM. In DNA, the CDR3 is TGTGCCAGCAGCTATGGGGGGGCGGGAGAAAAACTGTTTTTT. Its protein product is CASSYGGAGEKLFF.

The chain carries TRBV19 and TRBJ1-2, with 7 bases identical to TRBD1. Unmatched junction bases numbered 12, after V lost 10 bases and J lost 1 base. The V gene's germline CDR1 is LNHDA and CDR2 SQIVND (reference sequence). The CDR3 is made up of 15 amino acids. In DNA, the CDR3 is TGTGCCACCGGAGGACAGGACAAGGGTAACTATGGCTACACCTTC. The encoded protein is CATGGQDKGNYGYTF.